This TCR beta chain was profiled in a study of shared clonotypes between healthy human individuals. In the authors' methods: There were no quality scores in the junction-only immunoSEQ sequences, so filtering differed. Sequencing used immunoSEQ multiplex PCR; TCRdb keeps in-frame clones, though not all of them. Clone size and V and J calls were adopted from that table, with D and trimming inferred from the DNA. The sample contains 600,000 to 750,000 clones, 72% of which appear only once. Deletions cut 8 bases from V and 2 bases from J, with 12 bases between. CDR3 size: 13 residues. Germline V gives CDR1 MNHNS, CDR2 SASEGT. This clone was observed many times.

The sequenced material came from memory CD4+ T cells sorted from blood. Indicated subset: CD45RA-negative fraction. V gene TRBV6-1 combines with J gene TRBJ2-5; D may be TRBD2 (6 bases). This sequence was found in a woman under 40 in good health. The CDR3 DNA follows: TGTGCCAGCGGAACGGGAGAGCAAGAGACCCAGTACTTC. It translates to CASGTGEQETQYF.